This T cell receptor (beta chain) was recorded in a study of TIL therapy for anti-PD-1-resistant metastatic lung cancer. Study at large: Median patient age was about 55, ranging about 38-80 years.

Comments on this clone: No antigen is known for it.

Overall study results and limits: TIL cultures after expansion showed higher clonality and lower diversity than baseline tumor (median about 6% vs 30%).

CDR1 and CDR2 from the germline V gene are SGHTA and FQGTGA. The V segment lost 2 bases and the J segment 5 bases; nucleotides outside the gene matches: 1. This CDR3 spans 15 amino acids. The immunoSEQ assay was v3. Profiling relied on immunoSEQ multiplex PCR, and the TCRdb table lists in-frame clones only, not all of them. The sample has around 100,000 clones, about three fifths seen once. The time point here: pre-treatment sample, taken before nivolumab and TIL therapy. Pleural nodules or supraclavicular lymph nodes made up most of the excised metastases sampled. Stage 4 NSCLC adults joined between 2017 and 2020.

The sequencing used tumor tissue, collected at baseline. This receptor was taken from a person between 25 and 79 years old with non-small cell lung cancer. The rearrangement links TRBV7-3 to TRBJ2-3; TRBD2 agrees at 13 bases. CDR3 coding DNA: TGTGCCAGCAGCTTAGGGACTAGCGGGAAAGATACGCAGTATTTT. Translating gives CASSLGTSGKDTQYF.